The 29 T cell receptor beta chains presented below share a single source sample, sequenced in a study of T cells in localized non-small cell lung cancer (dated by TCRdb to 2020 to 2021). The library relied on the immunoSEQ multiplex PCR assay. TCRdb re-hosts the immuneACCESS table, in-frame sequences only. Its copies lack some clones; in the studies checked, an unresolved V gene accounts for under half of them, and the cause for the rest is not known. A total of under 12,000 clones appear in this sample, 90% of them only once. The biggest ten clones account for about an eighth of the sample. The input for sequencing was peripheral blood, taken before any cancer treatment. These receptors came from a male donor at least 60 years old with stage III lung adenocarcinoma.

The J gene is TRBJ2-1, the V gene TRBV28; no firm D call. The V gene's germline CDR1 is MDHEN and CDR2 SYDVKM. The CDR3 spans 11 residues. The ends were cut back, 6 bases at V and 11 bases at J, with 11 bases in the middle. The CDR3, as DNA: TGTGCCAGCAGCGCGACTTTGAAGCAGTTCTTC. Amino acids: CASSATLKQFF.

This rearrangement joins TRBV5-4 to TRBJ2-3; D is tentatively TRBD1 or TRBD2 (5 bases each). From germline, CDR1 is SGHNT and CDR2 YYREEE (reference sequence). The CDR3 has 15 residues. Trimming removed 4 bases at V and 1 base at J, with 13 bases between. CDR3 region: CASSRGTRGTDTQYF. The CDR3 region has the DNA TGTGCCAGCAGCCGAGGGACCCGAGGCACAGATACGCAGTATTTT. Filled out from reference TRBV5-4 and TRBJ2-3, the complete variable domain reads ETGVTQSPTHLIKTRGQQVTLRCSSQSGHNTVSWYQQALGQGPQFIFQYYREEENGRGNFPPRFSGLQFPNYSSELNVNALELDDSALYLCASSRGTRGTDTQYFGPGTRLTVL.

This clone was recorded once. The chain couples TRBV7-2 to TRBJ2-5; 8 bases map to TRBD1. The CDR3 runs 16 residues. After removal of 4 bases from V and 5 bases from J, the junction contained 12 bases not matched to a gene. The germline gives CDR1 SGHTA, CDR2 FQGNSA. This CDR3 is CASSSRTGTVGETQYF. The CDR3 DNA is TGTGCCAGCAGCTCCCGGACAGGGACGGTAGGGGAGACCCAGTACTTC.

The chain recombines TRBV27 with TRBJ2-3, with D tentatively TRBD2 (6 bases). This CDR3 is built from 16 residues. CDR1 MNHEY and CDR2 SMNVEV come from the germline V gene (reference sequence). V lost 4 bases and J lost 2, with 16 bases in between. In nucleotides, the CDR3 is TGTGCCAGCAGTTCGCCTCGTCGGCGGGACACAGATACGCAGTATTTT. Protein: CASSSPRRRDTDTQYF.

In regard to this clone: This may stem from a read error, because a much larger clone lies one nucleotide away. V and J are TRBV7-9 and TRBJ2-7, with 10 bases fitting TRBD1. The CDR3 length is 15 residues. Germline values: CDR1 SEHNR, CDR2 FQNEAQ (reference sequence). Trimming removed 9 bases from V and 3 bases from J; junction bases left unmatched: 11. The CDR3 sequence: CARSLRDRGNYEQYF. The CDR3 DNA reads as TGTGCCAGAAGCCTCCGGGACAGGGGTAACTACGAGCAGTACTTC.

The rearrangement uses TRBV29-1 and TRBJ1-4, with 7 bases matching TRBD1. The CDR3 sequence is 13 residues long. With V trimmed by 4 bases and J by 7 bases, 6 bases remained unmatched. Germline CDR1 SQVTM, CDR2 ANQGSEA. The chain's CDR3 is CSVVDRSSEKLFF. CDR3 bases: TGCAGCGTTGTGGACAGGTCTTCTGAAAAACTGTTTTTT.

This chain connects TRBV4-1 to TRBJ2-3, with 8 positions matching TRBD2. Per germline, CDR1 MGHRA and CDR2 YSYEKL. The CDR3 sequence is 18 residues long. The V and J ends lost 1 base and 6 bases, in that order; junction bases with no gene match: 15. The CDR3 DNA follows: TGCGCCAGCAGCCAAGTTCACCCTTCCGGGACTAGGTATGATACGCAGTATTTT. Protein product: CASSQVHPSGTRYDTQYF.

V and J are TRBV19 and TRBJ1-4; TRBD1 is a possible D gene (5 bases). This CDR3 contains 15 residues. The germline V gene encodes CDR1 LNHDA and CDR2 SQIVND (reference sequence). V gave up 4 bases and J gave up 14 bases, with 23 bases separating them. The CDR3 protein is CASSTSTGPVEGLFF. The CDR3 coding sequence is TGTGCCAGTAGTACAAGCACGGGACCGGTAGAGGGGCTGTTTTTT.

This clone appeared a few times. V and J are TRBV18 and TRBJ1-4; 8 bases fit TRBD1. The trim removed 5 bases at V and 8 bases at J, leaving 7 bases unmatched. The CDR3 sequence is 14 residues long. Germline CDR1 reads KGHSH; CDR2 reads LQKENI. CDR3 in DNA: TGTGCCAGCTCAGATGACAGGGGAATCGAAAAACTGTTTTTT. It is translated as CASSDDRGIEKLFF.

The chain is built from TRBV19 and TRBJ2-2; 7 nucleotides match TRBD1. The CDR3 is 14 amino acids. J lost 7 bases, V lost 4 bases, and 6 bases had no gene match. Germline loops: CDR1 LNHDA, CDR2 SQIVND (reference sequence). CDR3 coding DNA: TGTGCCAGTAGTACCCGGGACAGAAGCGGGGAGCTGTTTTTT. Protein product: CASSTRDRSGELFF.

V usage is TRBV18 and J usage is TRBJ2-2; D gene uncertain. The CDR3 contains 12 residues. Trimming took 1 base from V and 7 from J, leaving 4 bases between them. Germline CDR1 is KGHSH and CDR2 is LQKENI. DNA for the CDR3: TGTGCCAGCTCACCACAGATCGGGGAGCTGTTTTTT. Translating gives CASSPQIGELFF.

CDR3 nucleotide sequence: TGTGCCAGCAGTGCGGGGATGGAGCGGGATGGCACAGATACGCAGTATTTT. Translating gives CASSAGMERDGTDTQYF. V gene TRBV6-1 combines with J gene TRBJ2-3; 7 bases line up with TRBD2. The CDR3 is made up of 17 amino acids. Unmatched junction bases numbered 11, after V lost 4 bases and J lost 1 base. The V gene's germline CDR1 is MNHNS and CDR2 SASEGT.

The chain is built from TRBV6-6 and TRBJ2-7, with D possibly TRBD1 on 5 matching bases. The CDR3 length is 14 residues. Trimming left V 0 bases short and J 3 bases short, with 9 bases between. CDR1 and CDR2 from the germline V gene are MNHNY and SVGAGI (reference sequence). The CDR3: CASSYSGEGYEQYF. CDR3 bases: TGTGCCAGCAGTTACTCAGGGGAAGGCTACGAGCAGTACTTC.

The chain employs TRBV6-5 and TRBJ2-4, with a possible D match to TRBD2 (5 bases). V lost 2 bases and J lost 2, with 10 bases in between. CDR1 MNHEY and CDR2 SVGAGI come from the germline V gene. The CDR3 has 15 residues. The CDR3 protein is CASSYVSGSKNIQYF. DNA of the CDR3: TGTGCCAGCAGTTACGTCTCGGGGTCCAAAAACATTCAGTACTTC.

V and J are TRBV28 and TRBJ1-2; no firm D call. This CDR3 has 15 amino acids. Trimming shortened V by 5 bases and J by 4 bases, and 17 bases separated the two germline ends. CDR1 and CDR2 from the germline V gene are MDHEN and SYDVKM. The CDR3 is CASSPSGRVGYGYTF. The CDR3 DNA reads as TGTGCCAGCAGTCCATCCGGACGTGTCGGCTATGGCTACACCTTC.

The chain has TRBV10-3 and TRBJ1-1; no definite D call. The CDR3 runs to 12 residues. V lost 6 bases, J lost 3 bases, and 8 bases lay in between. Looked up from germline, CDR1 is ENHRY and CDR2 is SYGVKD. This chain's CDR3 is CAIRKDDTEAFF. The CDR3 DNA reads TGTGCCATCAGGAAAGATGACACTGAAGCTTTCTTT.

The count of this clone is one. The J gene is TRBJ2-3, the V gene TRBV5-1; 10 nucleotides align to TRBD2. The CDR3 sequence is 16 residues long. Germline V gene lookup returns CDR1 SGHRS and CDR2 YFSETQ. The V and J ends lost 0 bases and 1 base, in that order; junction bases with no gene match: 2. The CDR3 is CASSLVGTSGTDTQYF. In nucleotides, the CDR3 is TGCGCCAGCAGCTTGGTTGGGACTAGCGGCACAGATACGCAGTATTTT.

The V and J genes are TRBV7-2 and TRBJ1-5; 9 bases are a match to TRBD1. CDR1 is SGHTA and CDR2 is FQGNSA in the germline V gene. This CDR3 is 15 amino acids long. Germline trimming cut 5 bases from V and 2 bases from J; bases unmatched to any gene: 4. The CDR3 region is CASSPDRGGNQPQHF. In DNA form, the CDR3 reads TGTGCCAGCAGCCCGGACAGGGGTGGCAATCAGCCCCAGCATTTT.

CDR3 DNA sequence: TGTGCCAGCAGCGACACTAGCGGGAGTTATTGGAACATTCAGTACTTC. Protein product: CASSDTSGSYWNIQYF. The chain has TRBV7-9 and TRBJ2-4; 11 bases are shared with TRBD2. Germline CDR1 SEHNR, CDR2 FQNEAQ (reference sequence). The CDR3 is 16 amino acids. The junction had 10 bases not matched to a gene; V was cut back by 5 bases and J by 7 bases.

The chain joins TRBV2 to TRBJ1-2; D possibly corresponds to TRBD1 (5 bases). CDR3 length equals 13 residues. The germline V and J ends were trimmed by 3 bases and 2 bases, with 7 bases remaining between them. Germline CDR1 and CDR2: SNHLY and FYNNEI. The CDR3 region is CASSERQNYGYTF. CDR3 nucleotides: TGTGCCAGCAGTGAGCGACAGAACTATGGCTACACCTTC.

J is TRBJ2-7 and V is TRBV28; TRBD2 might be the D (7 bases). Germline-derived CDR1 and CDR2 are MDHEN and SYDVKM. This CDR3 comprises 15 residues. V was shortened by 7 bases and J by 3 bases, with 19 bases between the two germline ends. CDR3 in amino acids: CASILAGEGHYEQYF. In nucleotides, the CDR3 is TGTGCCAGCATCCTAGCAGGGGAGGGACACTACGAGCAGTACTTC.

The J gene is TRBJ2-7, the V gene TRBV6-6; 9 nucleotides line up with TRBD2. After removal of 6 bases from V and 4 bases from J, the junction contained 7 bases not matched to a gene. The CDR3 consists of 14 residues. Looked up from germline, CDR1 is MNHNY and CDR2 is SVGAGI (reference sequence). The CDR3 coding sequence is TGTGCCAGCAGATTCGGGACTAGCAGTTACGAGCAGTACTTC. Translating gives CASRFGTSSYEQYF.

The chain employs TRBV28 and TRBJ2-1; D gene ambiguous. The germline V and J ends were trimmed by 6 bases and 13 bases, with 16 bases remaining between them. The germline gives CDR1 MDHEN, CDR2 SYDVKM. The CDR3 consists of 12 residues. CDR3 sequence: CASSSPPLSQFF. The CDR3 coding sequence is TGTGCCAGCAGCTCTCCTCCTCTGAGTCAGTTCTTC. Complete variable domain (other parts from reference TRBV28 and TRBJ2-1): DVKVTQSSRYLVKRTGEKVFLECVQDMDHENMFWYRQDPGLGLRLIYFSYDVKMKEKGDIPEGYSVSREKKERFSLILESASTNQTSMYLCASSSPPLSQFFGPGTRLTVL.

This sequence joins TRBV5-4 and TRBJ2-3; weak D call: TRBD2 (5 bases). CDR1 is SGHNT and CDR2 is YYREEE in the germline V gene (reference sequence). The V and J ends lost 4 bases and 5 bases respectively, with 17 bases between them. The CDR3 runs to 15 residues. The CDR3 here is CASSLQVAREDTQYF. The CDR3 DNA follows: TGTGCCAGCAGCCTGCAAGTGGCCCGGGAAGATACGCAGTATTTT.

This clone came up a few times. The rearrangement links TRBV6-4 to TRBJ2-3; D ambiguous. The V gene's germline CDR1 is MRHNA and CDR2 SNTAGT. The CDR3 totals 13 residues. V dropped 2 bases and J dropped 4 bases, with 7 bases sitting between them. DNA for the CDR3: TGTGCCAGCAGTGACGGACCGTCAGATACGCAGTATTTT. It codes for CASSDGPSDTQYF.

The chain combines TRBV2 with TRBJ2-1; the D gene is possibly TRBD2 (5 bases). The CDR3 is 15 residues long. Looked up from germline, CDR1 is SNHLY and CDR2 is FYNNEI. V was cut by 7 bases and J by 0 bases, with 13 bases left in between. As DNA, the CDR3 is TGTGCCAGCACCCGGACTCCTTCCTCCTACAATGAGCAGTTCTTC. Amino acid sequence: CASTRTPSSYNEQFF.

The CDR3 DNA reads as TGTGCCAGCAGCCCCGCAACTAATGAAAAACTGTTTTTT. Translating gives CASSPATNEKLFF. V gene TRBV5-5 combines with J gene TRBJ1-4; D not resolved. The V end was cut by 4 bases, the J end by 0 bases, with 4 bases between. The CDR3 loop spans 13 amino acids. In germline, CDR1 is SGHKS, CDR2 YYEKEE (reference sequence).

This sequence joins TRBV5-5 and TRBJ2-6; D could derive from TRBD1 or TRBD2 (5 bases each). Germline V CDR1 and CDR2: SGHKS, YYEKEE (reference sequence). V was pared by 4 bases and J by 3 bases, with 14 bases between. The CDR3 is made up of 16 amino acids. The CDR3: CASSPWDLGGANVLTF. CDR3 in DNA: TGTGCCAGCAGCCCGTGGGACCTCGGTGGGGCCAACGTCCTGACTTTC. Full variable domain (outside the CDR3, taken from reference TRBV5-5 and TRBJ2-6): DAGVTQSPTHLIKTRGQQVTLRCSPISGHKSVSWYQQVLGQGPQFIFQYYEKEERGRGNFPDRFSARQFPNYSSELNVNALLLGDSALYLCASSPWDLGGANVLTFGAGSRLTVL.

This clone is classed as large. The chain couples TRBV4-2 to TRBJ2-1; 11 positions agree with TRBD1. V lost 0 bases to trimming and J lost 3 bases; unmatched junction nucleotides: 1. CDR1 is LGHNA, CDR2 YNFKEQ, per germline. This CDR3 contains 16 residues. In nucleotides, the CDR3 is TGTGCCAGCAGCCAAGAGGGGACAGGGGGCTACAATGAGCAGTTCTTC. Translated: CASSQEGTGGYNEQFF.